Following are 21 T cell receptor beta chains from one sample sequenced in a study of technical replicates of blood from several donors. Sequencing was performed with immunoSEQ multiplex PCR; in TCRdb, only in-frame clones are kept and a portion is missing. The sample carries some 71,000 clones, about 97% recorded once. Sequenced sample: T cells isolated from PBMCs. These receptors were obtained from a human donor in good health.

The chain is built from TRBV5-1 and TRBJ2-7; TRBD1 agrees at 8 bases. The CDR3 runs 13 residues. Germline V gene data show CDR1 as SGHRS and CDR2 as YFSETQ. V was clipped by 4 bases and J by 6 bases; unmatched bases: 6. CDR3 DNA: TGCGCCAGCAGCCCGACCGACAGGGGCGAGCAGTACTTC. Its protein product is CASSPTDRGEQYF.

This chain uses TRBV27 with TRBJ1-5, with 7 bases that match TRBD1. The CDR3 is made up of 15 amino acids. Germline CDR1 MNHEY, CDR2 SMNVEV (reference sequence). The junction had 6 bases not matched to a gene; V was cut back by 3 bases and J by 4 bases. This CDR3 reads CASSFQGQQNQPQHF. CDR3 coding DNA: TGTGCCAGCAGTTTTCAGGGACAGCAGAATCAGCCCCAGCATTTT.

The chain uses TRBV7-9 and TRBJ2-2; maybe TRBD1 (7 bases). The germline V gene has CDR1 SEHNR and CDR2 FQNEAQ (reference sequence). This CDR3 has 14 residues. Trimming left V 9 bases short and J 3 bases short, with 14 bases between. The CDR3 sequence is CASQEGADTGELFF. CDR3 bases: TGTGCCAGTCAGGAGGGGGCTGACACCGGGGAGCTGTTTTTT.

The gene calls are TRBV1 and TRBJ2-3; TRBD2 reflects the table's D call only, with no check against the DNA. TRBV1 is a pseudogene. The CDR3 contains 16 residues. CDR3 protein: CTSSASPRAYTDTQYF. CDR3 sequence (DNA): TGCACCAGCAGCGCCTCCCCGCGGGCATACACAGATACGCAGTATTTT.

V gene TRBV5-1 combines with J gene TRBJ2-5; 8 nucleotides match TRBD1. Unmatched junction bases numbered 4, after V lost 2 bases and J lost 1 base. The CDR3 has 15 amino acids. The germline V gene has CDR1 SGHRS and CDR2 YFSETQ. The CDR3 DNA reads as TGCGCCAGCAGCTTAGCACAGGGGGGCCAAGAGACCCAGTACTTC. As protein: CASSLAQGGQETQYF.

CDR3 DNA: TGTGCCAGCAGTTTTTCTGGGGGGCTCGAGCGGGAAGGCGAGCAGTACTTC. It specifies CASSFSGGLEREGEQYF. The rearrangement links TRBV28 to TRBJ2-7; D possibly corresponds to TRBD2 (7 bases). This CDR3 has 17 residues. V lost 3 bases, J lost 6 bases, and 24 bases lay in between. Germline lookup yields CDR1 MDHEN and CDR2 SYDVKM.

The rearrangement uses TRBV27 and TRBJ2-7, with a weak D call TRBD2 (7 bases). CDR1 MNHEY and CDR2 SMNVEV come from the germline V gene (reference sequence). The CDR3 has 13 residues. Trimming pared 4 bases from V and 10 bases from J, leaving 17 bases between. DNA of the CDR3: TGTGCCAGCAGTTCCGTCCCGGGGGGCCCTCAGTACTTC. Translation gives CASSSVPGGPQYF.

The chain has TRBV28 and TRBJ2-7, with D possibly being TRBD1 (7 bases). This CDR3 spans 14 amino acids. In germline, CDR1 is MDHEN, CDR2 SYDVKM. The germline V and J ends were trimmed by 7 bases and 2 bases, with 15 bases remaining between them. The CDR3 here is CASNAGQPTYEQYF. CDR3 DNA: TGTGCCAGCAACGCGGGACAGCCAACCTACGAGCAGTACTTC.

A single count supports this clone. The rearrangement joins TRBV5-1 to TRBJ1-1, with D possibly being TRBD1 (5 bases). The CDR3 length is 14 residues. Trimming took off 2 bases at V and 5 bases at J, with 13 bases between the two ends. The germline V gene has CDR1 SGHRS and CDR2 YFSETQ. The CDR3 coding sequence is TGCGCCAGCAGCTTAGCCAACCCAGGGACTGAAGCTTTCTTT. It codes for CASSLANPGTEAFF.

The J gene is TRBJ1-5, the V gene TRBV28; TRBD1 is a possible D gene (5 bases). V lost 10 bases and J lost 4, with 11 bases in between. CDR1 and CDR2 from the germline V gene are MDHEN and SYDVKM. CDR3 size: 12 residues. CDR3 protein: CATFGGNQPQHF. The CDR3 region has the DNA TGTGCCACTTTCGGGGGGAATCAGCCCCAGCATTTT.

This clone was observed a single time. V gene TRBV5-1 combines with J gene TRBJ2-7, with D unresolved. CDR1 is SGHRS, CDR2 YFSETQ, per germline. The V gene lost 1 base and the J gene lost 3 bases, with 5 bases spanning the gap. The CDR3 length is 12 residues. The CDR3 is CASSLSYYEQYF. DNA for the CDR3: TGCGCCAGCAGCTTGAGCTACTACGAGCAGTACTTC.

This chain connects TRBV29-1 to TRBJ1-1, with a possible D match to TRBD1 (6 bases). V dropped 8 bases and J dropped 6 bases, with 19 bases sitting between them. The germline CDR1 and CDR2 sequences are SQVTM and ANQGSEA. The CDR3 runs to 13 residues. The CDR3 DNA reads TGCAGCACCCCCGGTCCGGGACACTCTGAAGCTTTCTTT. Amino acid sequence: CSTPGPGHSEAFF.

The genes are TRBV4-1 and TRBJ2-5, with 9 bases matching TRBD2. From germline, CDR1 is MGHRA and CDR2 YSYEKL. The CDR3 length is 18 residues. The V segment lost 2 bases and the J segment 5 bases; nucleotides outside the gene matches: 15. CDR3 coding DNA: TGCGCCAGCAGCCAAAGCACTCTAGCGGGGACCCTAGAGGAGACCCAGTACTTC. It yields the protein CASSQSTLAGTLEETQYF.

This clone was observed once. The chain carries TRBV4-1 and TRBJ2-7; D not certain. V was shortened by 4 bases and J by 4 bases, with 17 bases between the two germline ends. This CDR3 has 15 residues. Looked up from germline, CDR1 is MGHRA and CDR2 is YSYEKL. The CDR3 is CASSPQSIVSYEQYF. Here the CDR3 DNA reads TGCGCCAGCAGCCCCCAAAGTATAGTCTCTTACGAGCAGTACTTC.

The J gene is TRBJ2-7, the V gene TRBV15, with TRBD1 matching 10 bases. With V trimmed by 1 base and J by 6 bases, 9 bases remained unmatched. Germline V CDR1 and CDR2: LNHNV, YYDKDF (reference sequence). CDR3 length equals 16 residues. CDR3 in amino acids: CATSRGPRDRGLEQYF. The CDR3 DNA sequence: TGTGCCACCAGCAGAGGCCCCCGGGACAGGGGCCTCGAGCAGTACTTC. Supplemented by reference TRBV15 and TRBJ2-7, the full variable domain reads DAMVIQNPRYQVTQFGKPVTLSCSQTLNHNVMYWYQQKSSQAPKLLFHYYDKDFNNEADTPDNFQSRRPNTSFCFLDIRSPGLGDTAMYLCATSRGPRDRGLEQYFGPGTRLTVT.

V usage is TRBV28 and J usage is TRBJ2-1, with a weak D call TRBD2 (6 bases). Trimming pared 5 bases from V and 4 bases from J, leaving 12 bases between. CDR1 is MDHEN and CDR2 is SYDVKM in the germline V gene. The CDR3 is made up of 14 amino acids. CDR3 DNA sequence: TGTGCCAGCAGTACATACCGGGGGTACAATGAGCAGTTCTTC. Protein product: CASSTYRGYNEQFF.

This clone is a singleton in its sample. This chain links TRBV5-1 with TRBJ2-1; 9 positions match TRBD2. J lost 8 bases, V lost 2 bases, and 8 bases had no gene match. The CDR3 is made up of 15 amino acids. Per the germline V gene, CDR1 is SGHRS and CDR2 is YFSETQ. The CDR3, as DNA: TGCGCCAGCAGCTTCTATAGCGGGAGTAGAGATGAGCAGTTCTTC. It encodes CASSFYSGSRDEQFF.

This rearrangement joins TRBV11-3 to TRBJ2-7, with TRBD2 matching 9 bases. V trimming: 0 bases; J trimming: 5 bases; junction bases outside the gene matches: 8. The CDR3 is 16 amino acids. Germline assignment: CDR1 SGHNT and CDR2 YENEEA. The DNA of the CDR3 is TGTGCCAGCAGCTTAGATCGCCCAGCGGGGGGCCACGAGCAGTACTTC. Translating gives CASSLDRPAGGHEQYF.

The chain links TRBV5-1 to TRBJ2-5; TRBD1 agrees at 11 bases. CDR1 and CDR2 from the germline V gene are SGHRS and YFSETQ. The CDR3 is 15 amino acids. Losses at the gene ends were 1 base for V and 5 bases for J; bases not matched to a gene: 4. CDR3 coding DNA: TGCGCCAGCAGCTTGTGGGGACAGGGGGGTGAGACCCAGTACTTC. Its translation: CASSLWGQGGETQYF.

The J gene is TRBJ1-5, the V gene TRBV6-5; D gene unclear. Germline CDR1 and CDR2: MNHEY and SVGAGI. The CDR3 runs 16 residues. The V end was cut by 0 bases, the J end by 5 bases, with 14 bases between. The CDR3, as DNA: TGTGCCAGCAGTTACTCGAGGACGGGGAATTATCAGCCCCAGCATTTT. Amino acids: CASSYSRTGNYQPQHF.

The CDR3 nucleotides read TGTGCCAGCAGTGACTCGAAAAGGACAGGTGGGCGCGGGGAGCTGTTTTTT. Translating gives CASSDSKRTGGRGELFF. This chain connects TRBV6-4 to TRBJ2-2; TRBD1 matches at 7 bases. This CDR3 has 17 amino acids. Germline CDR1 and CDR2: MRHNA and SNTAGT. V was pared by 0 bases and J by 7 bases, with 11 bases of the junction left unmatched.